A single sample gave rise to the 14 T cell receptor beta chains below, sequenced in a study of CD8+ T cells in alopecia areata. The treatment: oral pan-JAK inhibitor, 5-10 mg twice daily. cDNA prepared by RNA extraction and subsequent reverse transcription served as the template for sequencing. Produced via immunoSEQ multiplex PCR; TCRdb's table is partial and in-frame only. The sample comprises 110,000 to 150,000 clones, 45% to 65% of which are singletons, and 15% rests with the top ten. The sample was CD8+ T cells sorted from blood, taken at week 4, from a patient treated with tofacitinib. These TCRs come from a human donor with alopecia areata.

V is TRBV5-6 and J is TRBJ1-5, with TRBD1 matching over 9 bases. V gave up 2 bases and J gave up 6 bases; unmatched junction bases: 6. The germline V gene has CDR1 SGHDT and CDR2 YYEEEE. CDR3 length: 15 residues. Here the CDR3 reads CASSFTGQGSQPQHF. The CDR3 coding sequence is TGTGCCAGCAGCTTCACGGGACAGGGTAGTCAGCCCCAGCATTTT. Full variable domain (missing parts from reference TRBV5-6 and TRBJ1-5): DAGVTQSPTHLIKTRGQQVTLRCSPKSGHDTVSWYQQALGQGPQFIFQYYEEEERQRGNFPDRFSGHQFPNYSSELNVNALLLGDSALYLCASSFTGQGSQPQHFGDGTRLSIL.

This chain links TRBV29-1 with TRBJ2-7, with D possibly being TRBD2 (6 bases). From germline, CDR1 is SQVTM and CDR2 ANQGSEA. The CDR3 runs to 12 residues. The V gene lost 7 bases and the J gene lost 6 bases, with 16 bases spanning the gap. The DNA of the CDR3 is TGCAGCGGCTGGGACTTGGGAGGCGAGCAGTACTTC. Translating gives CSGWDLGGEQYF.

This chain uses TRBV7-9 with TRBJ1-2, with TRBD1 matching over 8 bases. This CDR3 has 14 residues. J lost 5 bases, V lost 1 base, and 3 bases had no gene match. CDR1 and CDR2 (germline): SEHNR, FQNEAQ (reference sequence). The CDR3 sequence is CASSLVTGDYGYTF. The DNA for the CDR3 is TGTGCCAGCAGCTTAGTGACAGGGGATTATGGCTACACCTTC.

This clone was counted between two and nine times. This chain joins TRBV6-5 and TRBJ1-2; unclear D gene. Trimming removed 0 bases at V and 3 bases at J, with 14 bases between. The CDR3 consists of 16 residues. Germline CDR1 and CDR2: MNHEY and SVGAGI. CDR3 bases: TGTGCCAGCAGTTACTCGAGAGGCCGCAGTCACTATGGCTACACCTTC. Translating gives CASSYSRGRSHYGYTF.

The chain links TRBV5-6 to TRBJ2-1, with 10 bases matching TRBD2. From germline, CDR1 is SGHDT and CDR2 YYEEEE. This CDR3 region has 15 residues. The ends lost 4 bases at V and 6 bases at J; junction bases unmatched: 7. The CDR3 DNA is TGTGCCAGCAGCCTGGGGCTAGCGGGGGCCAATGAGCAGTTCTTC. Encoded protein: CASSLGLAGANEQFF.

V usage is TRBV7-9 and J usage is TRBJ1-2; tentative D call: TRBD1 (5 bases). The germline gives CDR1 SEHNR, CDR2 FQNEAQ (reference sequence). This CDR3 is built from 13 residues. The V end was cut by 8 bases, the J end by 2 bases, with 12 bases between. The CDR3 reads CASEGAYNYGYTF. The DNA for the CDR3 is TGTGCCAGCGAAGGGGCCTACAACTATGGCTACACCTTC.

This clone has just one count. This CDR3 reads CASSRLAGGPTDTQYF. The CDR3 bases are TGTGCCAGCAGCCGCCTAGCGGGGGGGCCCACAGATACGCAGTATTTT. This chain connects TRBV7-6 to TRBJ2-3, with 12 nucleotides matching TRBD2. This CDR3 comprises 16 residues. Trimming at V came to 5 bases and at J to 2 bases, leaving 5 bases not matched to a gene. Germline V gene sequence: CDR1 SGHVS, CDR2 FNYEAQ.

In this sample, this clone turned up a few times. The chain is built from TRBV7-9 and TRBJ1-6; 8 nucleotides line up with TRBD1. J was trimmed by 10 bases and V by 5 bases; bases with no gene match: 7. Germline CDR1 is SEHNR and CDR2 is FQNEAQ (reference sequence). This CDR3 has 14 amino acids. The CDR3 DNA follows: TGTGCCAGCAGCGACGGACAGGGATACTCACCCCTCCACTTT. It is translated as CASSDGQGYSPLHF.

The chain couples TRBV13 to TRBJ1-6; no clear D gene. V was shortened by 0 bases and J by 8 bases, with 20 bases between the two germline ends. Germline assignment: CDR1 PRHDT and CDR2 FYEKMQ (reference sequence). The CDR3 consists of 18 residues. The CDR3 protein is CASSLGRISLHSYSPLHF. Here the CDR3 DNA reads TGTGCCAGCAGCTTAGGGCGGATCTCTTTACATTCCTATTCACCCCTCCACTTT.

The J gene is TRBJ1-1, the V gene TRBV5-6, with unresolved D. The CDR3 sequence is 11 residues long. CDR1 and CDR2 from the germline V gene are SGHDT and YYEEEE. V gave up 2 bases and J gave up 10 bases, with 9 bases separating them. The chain's CDR3 is CASSFREGAFF. CDR3 coding DNA: TGTGCCAGCAGCTTTCGTGAGGGAGCTTTCTTT.

The V and J genes are TRBV6-5 and TRBJ2-2; D not certain. The CDR3 totals 14 residues. Trimming took off 7 bases at V and 2 bases at J, with 11 bases between the two ends. Germline lookup yields CDR1 MNHEY and CDR2 SVGAGI. The CDR3 protein is CASTPGLNTGELFF. The CDR3 region has the DNA TGTGCCAGCACGCCGGGTCTCAACACCGGGGAGCTGTTTTTT.

A single count supports this clone. The sample has other DNA sequences that encode this CDR3 too. The J gene is TRBJ2-2, the V gene TRBV9, with no clear D. Looked up from germline, CDR1 is SGDLS and CDR2 is YYNGEE. This CDR3 spans 11 amino acids. Trimming stripped 2 bases from V and 6 bases from J, with 2 bases between. CDR3 nucleotide sequence: TGTGCCAGCAGCGTTTCCGGGGAGCTGTTTTTT. Its protein is CASSVSGELFF.

This clone occurred a few times. This sequence joins TRBV2 and TRBJ2-1; unclear D gene. This CDR3 has 15 amino acids. Germline-derived CDR1 and CDR2 are SNHLY and FYNNEI. V was shortened by 6 bases and J by 0 bases, with 12 bases between the two germline ends. CDR3 DNA sequence: TGTGCCAGCAGGTTGCGGATGAGCTCCTACAATGAGCAGTTCTTC. This gives the protein CASRLRMSSYNEQFF.

The table lists this clone with a few counts. The rearrangement joins TRBV29-1 to TRBJ1-1; no reliable D call. Germline CDR1 and CDR2: SQVTM and ANQGSEA. Trimming cost V 6 bases and J 7 bases, with 12 bases left between them. The CDR3 is 11 residues long. CDR3 sequence: CSVVLEGEAFF. In nucleotides, the CDR3 is TGCAGCGTCGTATTGGAGGGTGAAGCTTTCTTT.